This T cell receptor beta chain appears in the sequencing data of a study of T-cell reconstitution after alpha-beta-depleted transplantation in children. Notes on the study in general: Some patients showed high day-60 TCRbeta diversity, which derived from surviving recipient T cells and thymic progenitors. T cells produced anew were the main source of T-cell counts and diversity one year after transplant. Reportedly, alpha-beta T cells present about two months post-transplant originated from several hundred expanded clones of graft origin.

The CDR3 has 13 residues. Unmatched junction bases numbered 8, after V lost 5 bases and J lost 7 bases. Germline V gives CDR1 MNHEY, CDR2 SMNVEV (reference sequence). Only a few counts were recorded for this clonotype. Antigen: not known. As it was prepared, the TCRbeta library received unique molecular identifiers. From the PCR reads, TCRdb called clonotypes with MiXCR, one entry per CDR3 protein. The sample consists of approximately 82,000 distinct CDR3 sequences, about 14% of them appearing once. Sequencing was performed on PBMCs, mostly from graft donor cells, taken 180 days after TCRalphabeta/CD19-depleted stem cell transplant. This chain uses TRBV27 with TRBJ2-7; 7 bases are a match to TRBD1. The sequence derives from a male patient between 2 and 10 years old who had a stem cell transplant for acute lymphoblastic leukemia, so the T cells may come from the graft donor. The CDR3 region is CASSLQGVQEQYF. The CDR3 nucleotides are TGTGCCAGCAGTCTCCAGGGGGTTCAAGAGCAGTACTTC.